This section outlines one T cell receptor (beta chain) sequence together with its context. Its antigen is unidentified. Genomic DNA acted as the template from which TCR beta VDJ combination and CDR3 sequence profiling were carried out. TCRdb re-analysed the reads in MiXCR, keeping a single row per CDR3 protein. Of some 290,000 distinct CDR3 sequences in the sample, around 60% were seen once. The length of the CDR3 is 16 residues. Looked up from germline, CDR1 is DFQATT and CDR2 is SNEGSKA (reference sequence). Unmatched junction bases numbered 8, after V lost 3 bases and J lost 3 bases. The sample comes from a study of CD8+CD57+ T cells in acquired aplastic anemia. Study background: DNA from sorted CD4+ and CD8+ cells averaged around 3 ug. Study results and limitations: CD8+ Simpson's diversity in patients was not significantly different from that in controls. Researchers report that around 30 CD8+ CDR3 sequences appeared in both patients and controls.

The rearrangement joins TRBV20-1 to TRBJ2-3; the match to TRBD2 covers 11 bases. The sequenced sample was sorted CD4+, CD8+, or CD8+CD57+ T cells (not recorded which) from PBMCs. This clonotype was obtained from a human donor with severe aplastic anemia or a healthy control (not recorded which). CDR3 DNA sequence: TGCAGTGCTAGTAATCTGAGACTAGCGGGGACAGATACGCAGTATTTT. It encodes CSASNLRLAGTDTQYF.